This T cell receptor beta chain came from a study of identical twins (dated by TCRdb to about 2016). For the wider study: To test whether fetal clonotypes persist, the study used deep sequencing on TCR alpha and beta repertoires from monozygotic twins, unrelated adults of various ages, and cord blood. To rule out contamination, replicate twin experiments were performed at different times with different library preparation protocols.

CDR1 LGHDT and CDR2 YNNKEL are derived from the germline V gene (reference sequence). The CDR3, cysteine through phenylalanine, is 15 amino acids long. Left in the record is the CDR3 DNA by itself, 45 bases read in frame from the first base. The junction shows trimming of 0 bases on V and 0 bases on J, plus 9 bases between the germline ends. The research as a whole found: Conclusions relied on cross-sectional statistical analysis, since the same donors could not be followed over many years. Fewer insertions were carried by abundant cord blood beta clonotypes; a weaker similar trend was observed in young adult naive repertoires, while no such trend was observed in memory repertoires. Zero-insertion analyses could be partly confounded by invariant T cells such as MAIT and iNKT, although diverse VJ usage argued against such confounding for most clonotypes. The excess sharing between twins in beta out-of-frame sequences was weaker because fewer shared sequences reduced the signal-to-noise ratio. In monozygotic twins, recombination models systematically underestimated out-of-frame TCR alpha sharing, but the models matched the sharing seen between unrelated individuals. Compared with coincidental sharing between unrelated individuals, out-of-frame TCR alpha sequences shared between twins had an excess of sequences with low generation probability.

Notes on this clonotype: Which antigen it targets is not known. No base qualities exist here, and no much larger clone lies one base off it.

Every donor in the study was a healthy Caucasian. Three pairs of female monozygotic twins, all aged 18 to 29 years, made up the twin cohort. RNA for TCR libraries was isolated from peripheral blood mononuclear cells. The receptor library was made with 5' RACE. The sequencer was an Illumina HiSeq 2000. Template switching introduced a universal primer binding site; the final cDNA contained a unique molecular identifier, enabling accurate counting of TCR cDNA molecules. Specific primers in the conserved constant-segment region were used to synthesize first-strand cDNA for TCR alpha and beta chains. To control for contamination, every cDNA library was double barcoded, receiving both a SMART-Mk sample barcode and Illumina barcodes. Two successive PCR steps introduced TruSeq adapter sequences along with Illumina sample barcodes. Sequencing of the TCR alpha and beta cDNA libraries was done on the Illumina HiSeq platform using custom primers. The study's processing was this. Raw reads were processed with MiGEC to extract unique molecular identifiers, and MiXCR was used to determine CDR3 positions. Recombination models were inferred per individual with the repgenHMM and IGoR tools using an EM algorithm. Shared clonotypes were analyzed with the tcR package in R, and sharing was normalized by the product of cloneset sizes. To study raw recombination without the effects of thymic and clonal selection, out-of-frame nonproductive sequences were analyzed. Starting from the raw public reads, TCRdb applied fastp trimming at Q25, assembled clones with MiXCR and retained in-frame beta chains. Duplicate CDR3 protein sequences are folded into a single record with the most common DNA and genes. The authors' filters were not applied to this entry. The sample table holds about 570,000 distinct CDR3 sequences, of which approximately 10% were seen once. The leading ten clones occupy under 3% of the sample.

These data were also filed under a second study, of yellow fever vaccine responses in identical twins. Drawing on the second study: The T cell response to vaccination in identical twins was reported by the authors to appear partly convergent and partly personalized. The study precisely tracked vaccine-responding T cell clones in identical twins.

The V and J segments used are TRBV3-1 and TRBJ2-7; no confident D gene assignment can be made. This receptor was obtained from a woman younger than 35 in good health. The sample was PBMCs. Read as DNA, the sequence is TGTGCCAGCAGCCAAGATCACAGCAGCTCCTACGAGCAGTACTTC. Its translation reads: CASSQDHSSSYEQYF.